The 22 T cell receptor beta chains below all came from one sample that was sequenced in a study of blood T cell repertoires in COVID-19. Libraries were prepared by immunoSEQ multiplex PCR; TCRdb keeps only in-frame clonotypes and omits some of them. The sample consists of about 220,000 clones, 84% of them appearing once. The sequencing sample was made of peripheral blood. The source is an older woman with acute or convalescent COVID-19.

The V gene is TRBV18, the J gene TRBJ2-3, with D possibly TRBD2 on 6 matching bases. The CDR3 runs to 16 residues. V shed 3 bases and J shed 4 bases, with 17 bases lying between them. CDR1 and CDR2 (germline): KGHSH, LQKENI. CDR3 region: CASSPLSLAGPDTQYF. The CDR3 DNA follows: TGTGCCAGCTCACCCTTATCACTAGCAGGGCCAGATACGCAGTATTTT.

The chain couples TRBV7-9 to TRBJ2-7; 7 bases line up with TRBD2. The CDR3 is 15 residues long. V was clipped by 6 bases and J by 2 bases; unmatched bases: 10. Germline V gives CDR1 SEHNR, CDR2 FQNEAQ (reference sequence). CDR3 in DNA: TGTGCCAGCAGTCCGCTCGGGGGGAAAGCCTACGAGCAGTACTTC. This codes for CASSPLGGKAYEQYF.

V gene TRBV19 combines with J gene TRBJ1-3, with 11 bases matching TRBD1. Germline V gene data show CDR1 as LNHDA and CDR2 as SQIVND (reference sequence). This CDR3 has 14 residues. Losses at the gene ends were 8 bases for V and 2 bases for J; bases not matched to a gene: 2. The CDR3 is CASGTGGAGNTIYF. The DNA for the CDR3 is TGTGCCAGTGGGACAGGGGGAGCTGGAAACACCATATATTTT.

The gene calls are TRBV19 and TRBJ1-1, with D possibly matching TRBD1 (6 bases). Trimming stripped 7 bases from V and 1 base from J, with 25 bases between. In germline, CDR1 is LNHDA, CDR2 SQIVND (reference sequence). This CDR3 spans 18 amino acids. In DNA form, the CDR3 reads TGTGCCAGTAATCGTTTGGGGACACTCGGGGTGGCGAACACTGAAGCTTTCTTT. It specifies CASNRLGTLGVANTEAFF.

The rearrangement joins TRBV5-1 to TRBJ1-5; 8 bases agree with TRBD1. CDR1 is SGHRS, CDR2 YFSETQ, per germline. With 0 bases clipped from V and 3 bases from J, the junction kept 5 bases outside the gene matches. This CDR3 spans 16 amino acids. The CDR3 nucleotides read TGCGCCAGCAGCTTGGGTCCAGGGGGCCTCAATCAGCCCCAGCATTTT. It specifies CASSLGPGGLNQPQHF.

This clone showed up just once. V is TRBV5-1 and J is TRBJ2-5; 9 bases map to TRBD2. This CDR3 is built from 16 residues. Per germline, CDR1 SGHRS and CDR2 YFSETQ. J lost 5 bases, V lost 1 base, and 9 bases had no gene match. The CDR3 reads CASSLSGAGGRETQYF. In DNA, the CDR3 is TGCGCCAGCAGCTTGTCCGGCGCGGGGGGGCGGGAGACCCAGTACTTC.

The chain joins TRBV19 to TRBJ1-1, with a weak D call TRBD1 (6 bases). Germline CDR1 LNHDA, CDR2 SQIVND (reference sequence). Trimming removed 7 bases from V and 7 bases from J, with 16 bases in between. The CDR3 loop spans 13 amino acids. The CDR3 nucleotides read TGTGCCAGTAATGGGGACACTGCCTATGAAGCTTTCTTT. It codes for CASNGDTAYEAFF.

This chain joins TRBV12-3 or TRBV12-4 and TRBJ2-3, with D possibly matching TRBD2 (5 bases). The V end lost 5 bases, the J end lost 2 bases, and 8 bases lay between the germline ends. This CDR3 has 13 amino acids. CDR3 nucleotides: TGTGCCAGCAGTCTGGACTTCACAGATACGCAGTATTTT. It is translated as CASSLDFTDTQYF.

V gene TRBV15 combines with J gene TRBJ2-1; a weak D match, TRBD2 (7 bases). Germline values: CDR1 LNHNV, CDR2 YYDKDF (reference sequence). The CDR3 is made up of 19 amino acids. Trimming took off 0 bases at V and 7 bases at J, with 25 bases between the two ends. The CDR3 nucleotides read TGTGCCACCAGCAGAGATACCCGGCGCGGAGGGGGGGATGGGAATGAGCAGTTCTTC. Translating gives CATSRDTRRGGGDGNEQFF.

The V call is TRBV15, the J call TRBJ1-5; D is unclear. This CDR3 spans 15 amino acids. In germline, CDR1 is LNHNV, CDR2 YYDKDF (reference sequence). The V end was cut by 0 bases, the J end by 3 bases, with 9 bases between. This CDR3 is CATSRDRGNNQPQHF. As DNA, the CDR3 is TGTGCCACCAGCAGAGACCGAGGGAACAATCAGCCCCAGCATTTT.

The rearrangement links TRBV5-4 to TRBJ2-5; 7 bases map to TRBD1. CDR1 is SGHNT and CDR2 is YYREEE in the germline V gene (reference sequence). V was clipped by 7 bases and J by 0 bases; unmatched bases: 6. The CDR3 runs to 14 residues. The CDR3 DNA sequence: TGTGCCAGCCTACTACAGGGGTACCAAGAGACCCAGTACTTC. It specifies CASLLQGYQETQYF.

A single count supports this clone. The chain carries TRBV28 and TRBJ1-2, with 7 bases lining up with TRBD1. The V gene end was trimmed by 0 bases and the J gene end by 5 bases; junction bases not matched to a gene: 3. Germline V gives CDR1 MDHEN, CDR2 SYDVKM. The CDR3 is 14 amino acids. CDR3 residues: CASSLWGQSYGYTF. The CDR3 DNA follows: TGTGCCAGCAGTTTATGGGGACAGAGTTATGGCTACACCTTC.

The J gene is TRBJ2-1, the V gene TRBV7-2; 11 positions agree with TRBD2. V was clipped by 5 bases and J by 4 bases; unmatched bases: 7. Per germline, CDR1 SGHTA and CDR2 FQGNSA. The CDR3 has 16 residues. The CDR3, as DNA: TGTGCCAGCAGCCTACAGGTAGCGGGGGGGTACAATGAGCAGTTCTTC. This gives the protein CASSLQVAGGYNEQFF. Combining the CDR3 with reference TRBV7-2 and TRBJ2-1 gives the whole variable domain GAGVSQSPSNKVTEKGKDVELRCDPISGHTALYWYRQSLGQGLEFLIYFQGNSAPDKSGLPSDRFSAERTGGSVSTLTIQRTQQEDSAVYLCASSLQVAGGYNEQFFGPGTRLTVL.

The chain uses TRBV7-9 and TRBJ1-5, with D possibly matching TRBD1 (6 bases). The V end was cut by 5 bases, the J end by 3 bases, with 17 bases between. The germline gives CDR1 SEHNR, CDR2 FQNEAQ (reference sequence). The CDR3 loop spans 16 amino acids. In DNA form, the CDR3 reads TGTGCCAGCAGCACCGCTCAGGGGACGGCCAATCAGCCCCAGCATTTT. Its protein is CASSTAQGTANQPQHF.

The rearrangement links TRBV28 to TRBJ2-5; TRBD1 is a possible D gene (6 bases). CDR1 and CDR2 from the germline V gene are MDHEN and SYDVKM. CDR3 size: 14 residues. V lost 6 bases, J lost 3 bases, and 14 bases lay in between. For the CDR3, the DNA is TGTGCCAGCAGCCTGGGGACATTCGAAGAGACCCAGTACTTC. Encoded protein: CASSLGTFEETQYF.

This chain links TRBV5-5 with TRBJ1-1, with D possibly TRBD1 on 5 matching bases. V lost 0 bases, J lost 4 bases, and 7 bases lay in between. Germline loops: CDR1 SGHKS, CDR2 YYEKEE (reference sequence). CDR3 length: 13 amino acids. The CDR3 sequence: CASSLARVTEAFF. The CDR3 DNA reads as TGTGCCAGCAGCTTGGCCAGGGTCACTGAAGCTTTCTTT.

V usage is TRBV7-9 and J usage is TRBJ1-1; possible D gene TRBD1, 6 bases. The CDR3 has 12 amino acids. Deletions cut 3 bases from V and 11 bases from J, with 13 bases between. CDR1 is SEHNR and CDR2 is FQNEAQ in the germline V gene (reference sequence). The CDR3 region is CASSFVGASAFF. CDR3 in DNA: TGTGCCAGCAGCTTTGTGGGGGCGTCGGCTTTCTTT.

This chain links TRBV12-3 or TRBV12-4 with TRBJ1-1, with a weak D call TRBD1 (6 bases). The CDR3 length is 13 residues. Trimming cost V 10 bases and J 11 bases, with 23 bases left between them. The CDR3 bases are TGTGCCACCCGCTTGGCGGGGGCCCCCTACGCTTTCTTT. Protein product: CATRLAGAPYAFF.

This clone was seen a single time. This chain links TRBV7-2 with TRBJ2-3, with TRBD2 matching 8 bases. Germline CDR1 and CDR2: SGHTA and FQGNSA. The CDR3 spans 16 residues. V was clipped by 3 bases and J by 2 bases; unmatched bases: 7. CDR3 nucleotides: TGTGCCAGCAGCTTCGGGCCAGCGGGGGTCACAGATACGCAGTATTTT. As protein: CASSFGPAGVTDTQYF. The complete variable domain, with remaining parts taken from reference TRBV7-2 and TRBJ2-3, reads GAGVSQSPSNKVTEKGKDVELRCDPISGHTALYWYRQSLGQGLEFLIYFQGNSAPDKSGLPSDRFSAERTGGSVSTLTIQRTQQEDSAVYLCASSFGPAGVTDTQYFGPGTRLTVL.

The chain recombines TRBV6-6 with TRBJ1-6; 7 nucleotides match TRBD1. J lost 0 bases, V lost 5 bases, and 13 bases had no gene match. The CDR3 extends over 19 amino acids. CDR1 is MNHNY and CDR2 is SVGAGI in the germline V gene (reference sequence). CDR3 sequence: CASSPRQGLLRSYNSPLHF. CDR3 nucleotides: TGTGCCAGCAGTCCCCGACAGGGCCTACTACGCTCCTATAATTCACCCCTCCACTTT.

The rearrangement links TRBV9 to TRBJ1-5, with 11 bases that match TRBD1. V was clipped by 5 bases and J by 6 bases; unmatched bases: 7. The length of the CDR3 is 15 residues. The germline CDR1 and CDR2 sequences are SGDLS and YYNGEE. The CDR3 DNA sequence: TGTGCCAGCAGTCAAGGGGGGACAGGGGGTCAGCCCCAGCATTTT. Translating it yields CASSQGGTGGQPQHF.

Comment on this clone: At the DNA level, this CDR3 is encoded by other sequences in the same sample as well. J is TRBJ1-1 and V is TRBV7-9; D is ambiguous. V lost 0 bases, J lost 1 base, and 3 bases lay in between. Looked up from germline, CDR1 is SEHNR and CDR2 is FQNEAQ (reference sequence). This CDR3 has 13 amino acids. The CDR3 sequence is CASSLAGNTEAFF. The CDR3 DNA reads TGTGCCAGCAGCTTAGCCGGGAACACTGAAGCTTTCTTT. The entire variable domain, with the rest obtained from reference TRBV7-9 and TRBJ1-1, is as follows: DTGVSQNPRHKITKRGQNVTFRCDPISEHNRLYWYRQTLGQGPEFLTYFQNEAQLEKSRLLSDRFSAERPKGSFSTLEIQRTEQGDSAMYLCASSLAGNTEAFFGQGTRLTVV.